A selection of T cell receptor beta chains follows, all from one sample in a study of blood T cell repertoires in COVID-19. Repertoires were generated with immunoSEQ multiplex PCR, while TCRdb's copy carries only in-frame clones and drops some. The table lists about 120,000 clones, roughly three quarters of them singletons, with under 5% in the top ten. The sample consisted of peripheral blood. Receptor source: a woman older than 75 with acute or convalescent COVID-19. Both conserved end residues are part of each CDR3. The D gene is left open where the match is weak. A row's size may be missing; if present it is once, few, many or a size class.

size,J,D,V,CDR3,DNA
-,TRBJ2-5,-,TRBV7-2,CASSMGQIPETQYF,TGTGCCAGCAGCATGGGACAAATTCCGGAGACCCAGTACTTC
-,TRBJ2-1,-,TRBV19,CASSISAERQFF,TGTGCCAGTAGTATATCAGCCGAGCGGCAGTTCTTC
-,TRBJ1-2,-,TRBV7-9,CASSLETGGPNYGYTF,TGTGCCAGCAGCTTAGAGACAGGAGGTCCTAACTATGGCTACACCTTC
-,TRBJ1-6,-,TRBV13,CASSLRMRDSNNSPLHF,TGTGCCAGCAGCTTAAGGATGAGGGATTCTAATAATTCACCCCTCCACTTT
-,TRBJ2-1,TRBD2,TRBV9,CASSVGGTSGMTYNEQFF,TGTGCCAGCAGCGTAGGGGGGACTAGCGGGATGACCTACAATGAGCAGTTCTTC
-,TRBJ2-4,-,TRBV6-5,CASSDRTLAKNIQYF,TGTGCCAGCAGCGACAGGACCCTAGCCAAAAACATTCAGTACTTC
-,TRBJ1-3,-,TRBV28,CASSLQPSAGNTIYF,TGTGCCAGCAGTTTACAACCCTCGGCTGGAAACACCATATATTTT
few,TRBJ2-3,TRBD2,TRBV9,CASSVASGGIFSTDTQYF,TGTGCCAGCAGCGTAGCTAGCGGGGGAATATTTAGCACAGATACGCAGTATTTT
-,TRBJ2-1,-,TRBV7-2,CASSLVGGGVDEQFF,TGTGCCAGCAGCTTAGTGGGAGGGGGAGTGGATGAGCAGTTCTTC
few,TRBJ1-5,-,TRBV6-2/TRBV6-3,CASSPFGGGGSGSNQPQHF,TGTGCCAGCAGTCCCTTTGGGGGCGGGGGGAGCGGAAGCAATCAGCCCCAGCATTTT
-,TRBJ2-3,-,TRBV4-2,CASLGAGTDTQYF,TGTGCCAGCCTCGGGGCGGGGACAGATACGCAGTATTTT
-,TRBJ2-7,-,TRBV28,CASSFGGSYEQYF,TGTGCCAGCAGTTTCGGCGGTTCCTACGAGCAGTACTTC
-,TRBJ1-1,-,TRBV6-6,CASTTPGGNTEAFF,TGTGCCAGCACTACCCCCGGGGGGAACACTGAAGCTTTCTTT
-,TRBJ2-7,-,TRBV28,CATLGDRGAGGTYEQYF,TGTGCCACCCTAGGGGACAGGGGAGCGGGAGGGACCTACGAGCAGTACTTC
-,TRBJ2-3,-,TRBV10-2,CASSGTVREGRISPDTQYF,TGCGCCAGCAGTGGGACAGTGAGGGAGGGGCGTATAAGTCCAGATACGCAGTATTTT
-,TRBJ1-2,-,TRBV11-2,CASSLSGDPFGGYTF,TGTGCCAGCAGCTTAAGCGGTGACCCTTTCGGAGGCTACACCTTC
once,TRBJ1-1,-,TRBV30,CAWSVGVNHPAFF,TGTGCCTGGAGTGTAGGGGTAAATCACCCCGCTTTCTTT
-,TRBJ2-6,-,TRBV25-1,CASSAPAGSGANVLTF,TGTGCCAGCAGTGCCCCCGCGGGTTCTGGGGCCAACGTCCTGACTTTC
-,TRBJ2-3,-,TRBV6-2/TRBV6-3,CASSYDAAPSTDTQYF,TGTGCCAGCAGTTACGACGCGGCCCCTAGCACAGATACGCAGTATTTT
-,TRBJ2-3,-,TRBV19,CASSMGNTDTQYF,TGTGCCAGTAGTATGGGCAACACAGATACGCAGTATTTT
-,TRBJ2-7,-,TRBV5-7,CASSSRDTEHLSYEQYF,TGTGCCAGCAGCTCCCGGGACACCGAACATCTCTCCTACGAGCAGTACTTC
-,TRBJ2-7,-,TRBV7-2,CASSLKPASHYEQYF,TGTGCCAGCAGCTTAAAGCCAGCGAGTCACTACGAGCAGTACTTC
-,TRBJ2-1,TRBD2,TRBV4-2,CASSQEGLVNEQFF,TGTGCCAGCAGCCAAGAGGGACTAGTAAATGAGCAGTTCTTC
once,TRBJ2-3,-,TRBV6-6,CASTTRDTQYF,TGTGCCAGCACCACCCGGGATACGCAGTATTTT
-,TRBJ1-6,-,TRBV3-1/TRBV3-2,CASSQQGIRSPLHF,TGTGCCAGCAGCCAACAGGGGATACGCTCACCCCTCCACTTT
once,TRBJ2-3,-,TRBV18,CASSPLDSGDTQYF,TGTGCCAGCTCGCCTTTGGACAGTGGAGATACGCAGTATTTT
-,TRBJ2-5,-,TRBV18,CASSPALTQYF,TGTGCCAGCTCACCTGCGCTGACCCAGTACTTC
-,TRBJ2-5,-,TRBV7-9,CASSSTGGTVQETQYF,TGTGCCAGCAGCTCTACGGGCGGGACAGTACAAGAGACCCAGTACTTC
once,TRBJ2-3,TRBD1,TRBV18,CASSARQGASTDTQYF,TGTGCCAGCTCAGCCCGACAGGGGGCAAGCACAGATACGCAGTATTTT
-,TRBJ1-2,TRBD1,TRBV9,CASSTGGGPKAYYGYTF,TGTGCCAGCAGCACCGGAGGGGGCCCAAAGGCCTACTATGGCTACACCTTC
-,TRBJ1-1,TRBD1,TRBV7-9,CASSPTGAPTEAFF,TGTGCCAGCAGCCCGACAGGGGCCCCCACTGAAGCTTTCTTT
-,TRBJ1-3,-,TRBV20-1,CSAPGGNTIYF,TGCAGTGCTCCAGGGGGAAACACCATATATTTT
-,TRBJ1-5,-,TRBV5-1,CASREGENQPQHF,TGCGCCAGCAGAGAGGGGGAGAATCAGCCCCAGCATTTT
-,TRBJ2-7,-,TRBV4-2,CASSQVDPGTNGEQYF,TGTGCCAGCAGCCAAGTTGATCCGGGAACGAACGGCGAGCAGTACTTC
-,TRBJ2-7,TRBD2,TRBV7-9,CASSLARLAEVHF,TGTGCCAGCAGCTTAGCACGGCTAGCGGAGGTGCACTTC
-,TRBJ1-4,TRBD1,TRBV5-5,CASSSTPGQGNEKLFF,TGTGCCAGCAGCTCTACTCCGGGACAGGGGAATGAAAAACTGTTTTTT
-,TRBJ1-1,TRBD1,TRBV18,CASSPLGTAEAFF,TGTGCCAGCTCACCACTCGGGACAGCCGAAGCTTTCTTT
-,TRBJ1-6,TRBD1,TRBV5-4,CASSFTGGPPNSPLHF,TGTGCCAGCAGTTTTACAGGGGGCCCCCCTAATTCACCCCTCCACTTT
few,TRBJ1-5,-,TRBV11-2,CASSLSDRDNQPQHF,TGTGCCAGCAGCCTTTCGGACAGAGACAATCAGCCCCAGCATTTT
-,TRBJ2-5,TRBD1,TRBV27,CASSFDRAETQYF,TGTGCCAGCAGTTTCGACAGGGCTGAGACCCAGTACTTC
-,TRBJ1-5,-,TRBV29-1,CSAEGLKGGDNQPQHF,TGCAGCGCGGAAGGACTAAAAGGAGGCGACAATCAGCCCCAGCATTTT
-,TRBJ1-4,-,TRBV5-1,CASGESTNEKLFF,TGCGCCAGTGGAGAATCAACTAATGAAAAACTGTTTTTT
-,TRBJ1-2,TRBD1,TRBV19,CASSIGQGYYGYTF,TGTGCCAGTAGTATCGGACAGGGATACTATGGCTACACCTTC
-,TRBJ2-5,TRBD2,TRBV6-1,CASSEASGRGETQYF,TGTGCCAGCAGTGAGGCTAGCGGGAGGGGAGAGACCCAGTACTTC
-,TRBJ2-7,TRBD2,TRBV29-1,CSVRTSGYEQYF,TGCAGCGTCCGGACTAGCGGATACGAGCAGTACTTC
-,TRBJ2-3,TRBD2,TRBV5-1,CASRAGGRLDTQYF,TGCGCCAGCAGAGCGGGAGGGCGGCTAGATACGCAGTATTTT
few,TRBJ1-2,-,TRBV3-1/TRBV3-2,CASSDQAVGDYGYTF,TGTGCCAGCAGCGACCAGGCCGTAGGTGACTATGGCTACACCTTC
few,TRBJ2-7,TRBD2,TRBV28,CASSILALYEQYF,TGTGCCTCCTCCATACTAGCGCTCTACGAGCAGTACTTC
-,TRBJ2-1,TRBD2,TRBV7-2,CASSLGPRASGPNEQFF,TGTGCCAGCAGCTTAGGACCCAGGGCTAGCGGGCCGAATGAGCAGTTCTTC
-,TRBJ2-1,-,TRBV4-3,CASSQGPGGDEQFF,TGCGCCAGCAGCCAAGGGCCCGGGGGTGACGAGCAGTTCTTC
-,TRBJ2-3,-,TRBV4-3,CASSQDTGDTDTQYF,TGCGCCAGCAGCCAAGATACGGGGGACACAGATACGCAGTATTTT